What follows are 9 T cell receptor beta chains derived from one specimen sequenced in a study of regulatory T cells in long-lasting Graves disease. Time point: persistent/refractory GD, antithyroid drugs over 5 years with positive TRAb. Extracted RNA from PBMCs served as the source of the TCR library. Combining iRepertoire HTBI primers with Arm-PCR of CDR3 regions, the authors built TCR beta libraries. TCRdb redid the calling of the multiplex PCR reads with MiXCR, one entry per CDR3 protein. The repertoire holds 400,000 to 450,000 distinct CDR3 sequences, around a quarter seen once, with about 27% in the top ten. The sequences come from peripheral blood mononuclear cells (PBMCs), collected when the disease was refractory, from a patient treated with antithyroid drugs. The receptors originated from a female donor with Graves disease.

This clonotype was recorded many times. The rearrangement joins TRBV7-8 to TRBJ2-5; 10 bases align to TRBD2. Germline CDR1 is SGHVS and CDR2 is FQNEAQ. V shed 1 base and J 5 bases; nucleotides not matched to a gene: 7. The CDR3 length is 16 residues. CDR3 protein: CASSLVSSGSGETQYF. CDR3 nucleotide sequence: TGTGCCAGCAGCTTAGTATCTAGCGGGAGTGGGGAGACCCAGTACTTC.

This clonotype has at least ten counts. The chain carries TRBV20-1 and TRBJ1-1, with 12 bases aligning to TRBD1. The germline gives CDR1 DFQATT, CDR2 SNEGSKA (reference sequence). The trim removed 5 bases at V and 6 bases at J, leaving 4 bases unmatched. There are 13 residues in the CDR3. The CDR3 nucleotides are TGCAGTGCTGGGACAGGGGGCGTGGCTGAAGCTTTCTTT. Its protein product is CSAGTGGVAEAFF.

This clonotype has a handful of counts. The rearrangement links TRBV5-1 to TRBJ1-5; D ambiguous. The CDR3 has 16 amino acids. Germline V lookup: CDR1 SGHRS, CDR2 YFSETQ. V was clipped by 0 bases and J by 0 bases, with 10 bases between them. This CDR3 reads CASSLAEGHSNQPQHF. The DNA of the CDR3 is TGCGCCAGCAGCTTGGCCGAAGGGCATAGCAATCAGCCCCAGCATTTT. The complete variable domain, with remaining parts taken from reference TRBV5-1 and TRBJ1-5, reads KAGVTQTPRYLIKTRGQQVTLSCSPISGHRSVSWYQQTPGQGLQFLFEYFSETQRNKGNFPGRFSGRQFSNSRSEMNVSTLELGDSALYLCASSLAEGHSNQPQHFGDGTRLSIL.

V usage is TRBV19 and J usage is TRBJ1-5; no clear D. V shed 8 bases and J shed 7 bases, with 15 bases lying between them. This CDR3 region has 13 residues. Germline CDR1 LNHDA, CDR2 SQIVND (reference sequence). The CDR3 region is CASRSLRAQPQHF. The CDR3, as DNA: TGTGCCAGTCGATCCCTTAGGGCGCAGCCCCAGCATTTT.

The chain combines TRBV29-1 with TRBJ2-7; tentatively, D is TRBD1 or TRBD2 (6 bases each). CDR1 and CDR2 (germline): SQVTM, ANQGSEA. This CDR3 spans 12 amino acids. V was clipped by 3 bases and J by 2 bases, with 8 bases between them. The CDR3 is CSVDGGPYEQYF. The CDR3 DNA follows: TGCAGCGTTGATGGGGGGCCCTACGAGCAGTACTTC.

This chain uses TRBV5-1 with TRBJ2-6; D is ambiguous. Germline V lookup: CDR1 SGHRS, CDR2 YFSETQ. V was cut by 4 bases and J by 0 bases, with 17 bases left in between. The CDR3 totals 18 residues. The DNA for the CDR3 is TGCGCCAGCAGCCACCAGAGCAGGAAATCCTCTGGGGCCAACGTCCTGACTTTC. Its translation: CASSHQSRKSSGANVLTF.

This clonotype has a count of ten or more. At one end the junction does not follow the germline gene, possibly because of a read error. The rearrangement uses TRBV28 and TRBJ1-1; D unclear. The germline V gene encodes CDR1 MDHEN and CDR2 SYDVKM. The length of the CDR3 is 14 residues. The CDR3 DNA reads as TGTGCCAGCAGTTTAAGCTTGCGGAACGCTGAAGCTTTCTTT. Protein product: CASSLSLRNAEAFF.

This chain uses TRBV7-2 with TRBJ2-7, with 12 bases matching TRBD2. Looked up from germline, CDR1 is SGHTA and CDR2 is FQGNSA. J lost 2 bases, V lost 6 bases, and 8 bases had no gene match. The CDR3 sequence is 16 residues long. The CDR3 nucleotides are TGTGCCAGCAGACCTTGGCTAGCGGGAGGGCCCTACGAGCAGTACTTC. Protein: CASRPWLAGGPYEQYF.

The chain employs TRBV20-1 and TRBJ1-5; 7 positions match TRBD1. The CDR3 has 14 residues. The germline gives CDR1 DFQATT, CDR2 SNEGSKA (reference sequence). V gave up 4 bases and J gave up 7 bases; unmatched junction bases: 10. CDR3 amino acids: CSAKFSTGRQPQHF. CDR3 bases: TGCAGTGCTAAATTTTCGACAGGGAGACAGCCCCAGCATTTT.